This entry is about one T cell receptor (beta chain). These data are taken from a study of blood T cell repertoires in COVID-19. Across the whole study: Both acute and convalescent COVID-19 samples were obtained from the United States, Italy and Spain. PBMCs, B-cell-depleted T cells, or T cells provided the cDNA or gDNA that made up the material.

In the study's own analysis: Amplification of reference gene primers was used by the study to estimate nucleated cell counts. Profiling relied on immunoSEQ multiplex PCR, and the TCRdb table lists in-frame clones only, not all of them. Clonal size and the V and J genes are those of that table, whereas D and trimming came from the DNA. The sample records about 250,000 clones, approximately 80% being singletons. The CDR3 spans 16 residues. Germline-derived CDR1 and CDR2 are SEHNR and FQNEAQ (reference sequence). V lost 10 bases to trimming and J lost 5 bases, with 26 bases between them. The V and J genes are TRBV7-9 and TRBJ1-1, with a tentative D call TRBD1 (5 bases). The TCR sequence derives from a man older than 75 with acute or convalescent COVID-19. The sample comprised peripheral blood. The CDR3, as DNA: TGTGCCACAAAGCAGGGTTTGGGGACTGGGGATACTGAAGCTTTCTTT. This codes for CATKQGLGTGDTEAFF.